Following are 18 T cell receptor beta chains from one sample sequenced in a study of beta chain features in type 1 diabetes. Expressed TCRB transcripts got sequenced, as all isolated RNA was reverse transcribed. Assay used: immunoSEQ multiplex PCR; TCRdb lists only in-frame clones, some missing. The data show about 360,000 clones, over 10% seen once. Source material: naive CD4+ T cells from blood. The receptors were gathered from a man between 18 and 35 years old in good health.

In DNA form, the CDR3 reads TGTGCCAGCAGCACAGGGGATTCACCCCTCCACTTT. It translates to CASSTGDSPLHF. This chain uses TRBV7-9 with TRBJ1-6; 7 bases match TRBD1. Trimming at V came to 5 bases and at J to 8 bases, leaving 0 bases not matched to a gene. CDR1 and CDR2 from the germline V gene are SEHNR and FQNEAQ (reference sequence). This CDR3 contains 12 residues.

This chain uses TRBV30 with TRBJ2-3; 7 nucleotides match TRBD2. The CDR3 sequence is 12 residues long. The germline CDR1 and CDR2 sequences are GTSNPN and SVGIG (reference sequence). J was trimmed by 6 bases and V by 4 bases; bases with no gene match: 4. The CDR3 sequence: CAWIREADTQYF. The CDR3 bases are TGTGCCTGGATCCGGGAGGCCGATACGCAGTATTTT.

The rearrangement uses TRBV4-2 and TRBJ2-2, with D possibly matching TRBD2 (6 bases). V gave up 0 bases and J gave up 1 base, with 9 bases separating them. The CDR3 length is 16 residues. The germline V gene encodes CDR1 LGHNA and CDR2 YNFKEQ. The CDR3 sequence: CASSQDYGRNTGELFF. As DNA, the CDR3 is TGTGCCAGCAGCCAAGATTACGGGAGGAACACCGGGGAGCTGTTTTTT.

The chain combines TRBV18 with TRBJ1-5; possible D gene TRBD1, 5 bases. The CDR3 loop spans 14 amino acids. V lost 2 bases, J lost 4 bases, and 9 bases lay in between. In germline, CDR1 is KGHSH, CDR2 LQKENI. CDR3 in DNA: TGTGCCAGCTCACCATTAGCAGGGAATCAGCCCCAGCATTTT. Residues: CASSPLAGNQPQHF. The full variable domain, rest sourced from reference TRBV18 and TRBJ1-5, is NAGVMQNPRHLVRRRGQEARLRCSPMKGHSHVYWYRQLPEEGLKFMVYLQKENIIDESGMPKERFSAEFPKEGPSILRIQQVVRGDSAAYFCASSPLAGNQPQHFGDGTRLSIL.

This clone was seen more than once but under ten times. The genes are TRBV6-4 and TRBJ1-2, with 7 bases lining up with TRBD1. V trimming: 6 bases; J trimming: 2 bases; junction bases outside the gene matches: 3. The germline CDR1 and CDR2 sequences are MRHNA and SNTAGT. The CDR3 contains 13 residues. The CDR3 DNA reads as TGTGCCAGCAGCGGGACAGCAAACTATGGCTACACCTTC. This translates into CASSGTANYGYTF.

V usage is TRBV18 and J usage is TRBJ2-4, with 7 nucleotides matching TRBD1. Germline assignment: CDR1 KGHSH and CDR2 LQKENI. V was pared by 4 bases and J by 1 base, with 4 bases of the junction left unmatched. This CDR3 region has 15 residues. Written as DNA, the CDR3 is TGTGCCAGCTCACGATCGACAGGGGCCAAAAACATTCAGTACTTC. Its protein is CASSRSTGAKNIQYF.

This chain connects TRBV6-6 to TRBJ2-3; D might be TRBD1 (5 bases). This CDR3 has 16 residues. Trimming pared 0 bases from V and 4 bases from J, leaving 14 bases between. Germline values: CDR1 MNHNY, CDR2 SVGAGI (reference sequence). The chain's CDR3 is CASSYSATTRADTQYF. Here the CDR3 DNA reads TGTGCCAGCAGTTACTCGGCCACGACCAGGGCAGATACGCAGTATTTT.

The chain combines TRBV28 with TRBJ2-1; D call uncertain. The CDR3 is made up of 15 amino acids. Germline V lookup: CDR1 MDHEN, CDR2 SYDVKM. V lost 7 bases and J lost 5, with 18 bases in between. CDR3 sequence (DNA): TGTGCCAGCACCCCTTTATCCCCGCGCGACAATGAGCAGTTCTTC. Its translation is CASTPLSPRDNEQFF.

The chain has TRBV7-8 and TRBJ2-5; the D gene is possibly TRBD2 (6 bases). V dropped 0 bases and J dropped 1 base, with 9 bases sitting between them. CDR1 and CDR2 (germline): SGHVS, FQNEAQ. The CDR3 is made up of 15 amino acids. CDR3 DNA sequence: TGTGCCAGCAGCTTAGCGGGAGGACTCCAAGAGACCCAGTACTTC. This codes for CASSLAGGLQETQYF.

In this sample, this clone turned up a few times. The CDR3 reads CASSPEEYYGYTF. CDR3 nucleotide sequence: TGTGCCAGCAGCCCGGAGGAATACTATGGCTACACCTTC. The chain has TRBV5-6 and TRBJ1-2; no clear D gene. The germline V gene encodes CDR1 SGHDT and CDR2 YYEEEE. This CDR3 is 13 amino acids long. Trimming pared 4 bases from V and 3 bases from J, leaving 10 bases between.

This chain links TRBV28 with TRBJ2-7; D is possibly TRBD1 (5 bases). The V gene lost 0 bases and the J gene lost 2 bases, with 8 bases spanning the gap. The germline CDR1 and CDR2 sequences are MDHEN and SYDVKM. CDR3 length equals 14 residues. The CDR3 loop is CASSLWTDTYEQYF. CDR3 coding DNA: TGTGCCAGCAGTTTATGGACAGACACCTACGAGCAGTACTTC.

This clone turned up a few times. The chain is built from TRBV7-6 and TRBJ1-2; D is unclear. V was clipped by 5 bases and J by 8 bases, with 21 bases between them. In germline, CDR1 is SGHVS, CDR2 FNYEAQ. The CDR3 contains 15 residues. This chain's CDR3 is CASSQLGSGEDGYTF. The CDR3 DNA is TGTGCCAGCAGCCAGCTAGGAAGCGGGGAAGACGGCTACACCTTC. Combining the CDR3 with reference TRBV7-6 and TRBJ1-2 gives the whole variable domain GAGVSQSPRYKVTKRGQDVALRCDPISGHVSLYWYRQALGQGPEFLTYFNYEAQQDKSGLPNDRFSAERPEGSISTLTIQRTEQRDSAMYRCASSQLGSGEDGYTFGSGTRLTVV.

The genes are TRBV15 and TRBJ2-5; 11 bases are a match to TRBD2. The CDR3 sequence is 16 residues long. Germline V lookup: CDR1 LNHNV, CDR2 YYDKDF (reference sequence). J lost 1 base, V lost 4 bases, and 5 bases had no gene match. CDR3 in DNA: TGTGCCACCAGCAATAGACTAGCGGGGAGCCAAGAGACCCAGTACTTC. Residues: CATSNRLAGSQETQYF.

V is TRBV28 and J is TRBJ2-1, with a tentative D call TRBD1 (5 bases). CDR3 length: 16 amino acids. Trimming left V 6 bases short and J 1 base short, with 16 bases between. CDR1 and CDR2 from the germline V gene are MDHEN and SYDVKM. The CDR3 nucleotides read TGTGCCAGCAGGTCATCAATCGACAGTTCCTACAATGAGCAGTTCTTC. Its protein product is CASRSSIDSSYNEQFF. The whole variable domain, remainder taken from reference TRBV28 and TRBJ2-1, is DVKVTQSSRYLVKRTGEKVFLECVQDMDHENMFWYRQDPGLGLRLIYFSYDVKMKEKGDIPEGYSVSREKKERFSLILESASTNQTSMYLCASRSSIDSSYNEQFFGPGTRLTVL.

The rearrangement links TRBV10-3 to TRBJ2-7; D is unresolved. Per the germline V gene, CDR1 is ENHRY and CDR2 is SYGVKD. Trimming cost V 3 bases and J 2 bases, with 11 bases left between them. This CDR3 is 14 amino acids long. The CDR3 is CAISDSSRPYEQYF. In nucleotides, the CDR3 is TGTGCCATCAGTGACTCATCCAGGCCCTACGAGCAGTACTTC.

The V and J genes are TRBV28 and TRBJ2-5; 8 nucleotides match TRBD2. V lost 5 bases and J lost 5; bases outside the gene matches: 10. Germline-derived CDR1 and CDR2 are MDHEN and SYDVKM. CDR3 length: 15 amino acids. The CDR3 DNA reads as TGTGCCAGCAGTACTAGCGGAGGGGGGCAGGAGACCCAGTACTTC. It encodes CASSTSGGGQETQYF.

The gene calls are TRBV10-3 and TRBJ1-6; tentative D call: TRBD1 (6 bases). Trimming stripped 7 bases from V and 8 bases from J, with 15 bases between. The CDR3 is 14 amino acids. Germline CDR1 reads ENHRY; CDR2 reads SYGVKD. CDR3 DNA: TGTGCCATCAATGCAGGGGAAATCGATTCACCCCTCCACTTT. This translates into CAINAGEIDSPLHF.

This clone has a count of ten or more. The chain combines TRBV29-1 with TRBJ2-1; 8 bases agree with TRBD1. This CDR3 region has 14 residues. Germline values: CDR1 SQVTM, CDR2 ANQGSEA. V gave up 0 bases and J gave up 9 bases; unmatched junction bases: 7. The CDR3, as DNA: TGCAGCGTTGAAGATTCCTCGACAGGGGTTGAGCAGTTCTTC. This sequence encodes CSVEDSSTGVEQFF.